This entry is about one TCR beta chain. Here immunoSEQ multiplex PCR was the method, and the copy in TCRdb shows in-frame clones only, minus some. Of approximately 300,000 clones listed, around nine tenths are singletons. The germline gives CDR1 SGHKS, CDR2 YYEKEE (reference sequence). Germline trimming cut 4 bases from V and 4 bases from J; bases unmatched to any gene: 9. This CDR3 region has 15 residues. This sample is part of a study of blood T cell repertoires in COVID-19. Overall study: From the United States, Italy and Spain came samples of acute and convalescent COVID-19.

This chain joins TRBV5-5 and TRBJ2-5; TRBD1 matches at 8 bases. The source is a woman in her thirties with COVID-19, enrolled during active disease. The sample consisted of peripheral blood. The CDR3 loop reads CASSHGQGMGETQYF. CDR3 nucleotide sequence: TGTGCCAGCAGCCATGGACAGGGCATGGGAGAGACCCAGTACTTC.